This paragraph covers one TCR beta chain sequence. MiXCR was run by TCRdb on the RT-PCR reads, yielding one entry per CDR3 protein. The table lists roughly 940,000 distinct CDR3 sequences, roughly 18% of them singletons. The data derive from a study of patients and donors after allogeneic stem cell transplantation. Germline loops: CDR1 SQVTM, CDR2 ANQGSEA. This CDR3 is built from 16 residues. V was pared by 0 bases and J by 7 bases, with 19 bases between. This chain connects TRBV29-1 to TRBJ2-1; possibly TRBD2 for D (6 bases). Sequenced material: blood, either unsorted or a sorted T cell fraction (not recorded which). The sequence derives from a human donor who was either an allogeneic HSCT recipient or a stem cell or donor lymphocyte infusion donor (not recorded which). It is not recorded whose cells these are; they may come from a transplant donor. CDR3 nucleotides: TGCAGCGTTGAAGAAGGGGCGGGAAGGTGGGTTAATGAGCAGTTCTTC. Protein product: CSVEEGAGRWVNEQFF.